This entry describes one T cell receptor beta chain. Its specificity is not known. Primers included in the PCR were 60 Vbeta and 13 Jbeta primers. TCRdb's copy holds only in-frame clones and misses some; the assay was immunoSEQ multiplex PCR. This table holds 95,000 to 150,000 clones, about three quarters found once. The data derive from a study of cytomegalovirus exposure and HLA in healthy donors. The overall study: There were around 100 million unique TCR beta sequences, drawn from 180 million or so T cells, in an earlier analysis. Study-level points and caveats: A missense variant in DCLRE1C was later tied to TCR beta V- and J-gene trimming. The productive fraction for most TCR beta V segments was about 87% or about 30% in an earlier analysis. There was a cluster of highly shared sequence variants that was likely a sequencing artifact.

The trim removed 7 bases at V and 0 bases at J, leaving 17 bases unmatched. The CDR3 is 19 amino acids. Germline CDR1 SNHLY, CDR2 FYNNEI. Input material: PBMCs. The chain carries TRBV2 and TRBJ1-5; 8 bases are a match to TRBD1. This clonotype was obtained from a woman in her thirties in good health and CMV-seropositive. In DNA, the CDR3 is TGTGCCAGCAACATTGACAGGGGTCTTATAGGGGATAGCAATCAGCCCCAGCATTTT. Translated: CASNIDRGLIGDSNQPQHF.